This T cell receptor (beta chain) came from a study of blood T cell repertoires in COVID-19 (TCRdb year 2020). The study in broad terms: Samples from collaborators originated in the United States, Italy and Spain and spanned both the acute and convalescent phases of COVID-19. The material from the prospective study consisted of cDNA or gDNA derived from T cells, B-cell-depleted T cells, or PBMCs. A freely available public database, intended as a resource for researchers studying the immune response to SARS-CoV-2, is where the repertoires were released. Nearly every sample came with metadata listing a de-identified subject ID, COVID-19 status, age in years and sex. The samples were drawn from the first 160 participants of the ongoing ImmuneRACE study and from over 950 subjects provided by 6 global collaborators. HLA class I and class II types, where available, came from metadata supplied by the sample provider rather than from assay-based typing. Subjects who had been exposed to COVID-19, were actively infected with it, or had recovered from it provided the deeply sampled blood TCRbeta repertoires that made up the dataset. Broader findings and caveats from the paper: Clinical and demographic metadata were provided uncurated, with the amount varying by source and participant.

In regard to this clone: There is no known antigen for this receptor. It has no much larger one-base neighbor in the sample; base qualities were not kept.

One collaborating source in Seattle enrolled patients while the patients were actively infected and followed the patients over time throughout the course of disease. Each collaborating institution followed its own protocols to collect whole blood in K2EDTA tubes. For TCRbeta analysis, collaborators shipped samples as frozen whole blood, isolated PBMCs, or DNA extracted from either of those sample types. TCRbeta CDR3 regions were amplified from genomic DNA by means of the immunoSEQ Assay, a bias-controlled multiplex PCR. Concerning the study's data processing: Nucleated cell counts per sample were estimated from amplification of reference gene primers within the assay. Sequence reads were collapsed and filtered to measure the absolute abundance of every unique TCRbeta CDR3 rearrangement. For each sample, productive Simpson clonality was calculated as the square root of Simpson's diversity index across productive rearrangements. The table was pulled from immuneACCESS by TCRdb, which kept in-frame rearrangements only. Such tables lose some clones; where checked, under half of the loss comes from unresolved V genes, and the rest has no known cause. The D gene and trimming were derived from the DNA, and the V and J assignments and clone size from that table. In this sample the table shows fewer than 350,000 clones, more than 70% of which occur a single time. Of the sample, 1.5% to 2% falls within the top ten clones.

Unmatched junction bases come to 8, with V trimmed by 6 bases and J by 7 bases. The germline V gene yields MNHEY for CDR1 and SVGAGI for CDR2. Its CDR3 holds 15 amino acids, cysteine through phenylalanine. Left in the record is the CDR3 DNA by itself, 45 bases read in frame from the first base. The receptor chain draws on TRBV6-5 and TRBJ1-5, with 11 bases matching TRBD1. The TCR was taken from a woman in her thirties with COVID-19, enrolled during active disease. The sequencing input was peripheral blood. The nucleotide sequence is TGTGCCAGCAGACTCGGACAGGGGGCATGGCAGCCCCAGCATTTT. Translated, it reads CASRLGQGAWQPQHF.